This T cell receptor beta chain was captured in a study of blood T cell repertoires in COVID-19. Looking at the study overall: Acute and convalescent COVID-19 samples came from the United States, Italy and Spain. The analysed material was cDNA or gDNA that came from T cells, B-cell-depleted T cells, or PBMCs.

How the authors handled the data: Cell counts per sample came from amplifying reference gene primers. The repertoire was sequenced with immunoSEQ multiplex PCR; TCRdb's copy has only in-frame clones and lacks some. That table furnishes V, J and clone size, whereas the DNA furnished D and trimming. The table has about 79,000 clones, 70% to 90% seen once. This CDR3 contains 17 residues. V was pared by 0 bases and J by 1 base, with 5 bases of the junction left unmatched. Looked up from germline, CDR1 is SGHRS and CDR2 is YFSETQ. The chain links TRBV5-1 to TRBJ1-3; 9 bases line up with TRBD1. This TCR derives from a man aged 45-60 years with active COVID-19. The sample taken for sequencing was peripheral blood. CDR3 sequence reads: CASSLVGTGLSGNTIYF. The CDR3 coding sequence is TGCGCCAGCAGCTTGGTCGGGACAGGGCTGTCTGGAAACACCATATATTTT.